The 24 T cell receptor beta chains below were found in one sample sequenced in a study of OX40 agonist ivuxolimab in advanced cancers. Libraries were prepared by immunoSEQ multiplex PCR; TCRdb keeps only in-frame clonotypes and omits some of them. The sample shows 50,000 to 60,000 clones, 70% to 80% of them seen only once. Sample: CD4+ or CD8+ T cells sorted from blood, taken in a trial of the OX40 agonist ivuxolimab. These receptor sequences come from an adult with an advanced solid tumor such as melanoma, head and neck, liver or kidney cancer.

This clone was counted once. V and J are TRBV5-1 and TRBJ1-4; 9 bases map to TRBD1. CDR1 is SGHRS and CDR2 is YFSETQ in the germline V gene. The CDR3 is 15 amino acids. The trim removed 2 bases at V and 8 bases at J, leaving 7 bases unmatched. The CDR3 nucleotides read TGCGCCAGCAGCTTAGCAGGGACAGGGAAAGAAAAACTGTTTTTT. It translates to CASSLAGTGKEKLFF.

The chain links TRBV6-5 to TRBJ2-2; no definite D call. The V gene lost 5 bases and the J gene lost 2 bases, with 12 bases spanning the gap. Germline CDR1 reads MNHEY; CDR2 reads SVGAGI. The CDR3 length is 15 residues. The CDR3 is CASSRAFLNTGELFF. Written as DNA, the CDR3 is TGTGCCAGCAGTCGCGCGTTCCTAAACACCGGGGAGCTGTTTTTT.

V gene TRBV7-9 combines with J gene TRBJ2-7; D uncertain. V was pared by 1 base and J by 3 bases, with 7 bases between. Germline CDR1 and CDR2: SEHNR and FQNEAQ (reference sequence). This CDR3 comprises 13 residues. The CDR3 is CASSLGGYYEQYF. In DNA, the CDR3 is TGTGCCAGCAGCTTAGGCGGATACTACGAGCAGTACTTC. The full variable domain, completed using reference TRBV7-9 and TRBJ2-7, is DTGVSQNPRHKITKRGQNVTFRCDPISEHNRLYWYRQTLGQGPEFLTYFQNEAQLEKSRLLSDRFSAERPKGSFSTLEIQRTEQGDSAMYLCASSLGGYYEQYFGPGTRLTVT.

The chain employs TRBV6-5 and TRBJ2-1; 8 bases map to TRBD2. The CDR3 sequence is 15 residues long. Germline-derived CDR1 and CDR2 are MNHEY and SVGAGI. V dropped 2 bases and J dropped 8; count of bases not matched to a gene: 8. DNA of the CDR3: TGTGCCAGCAGTTACCTCACGGGAGGGCCGGATGAGCAGTTCTTC. Residues: CASSYLTGGPDEQFF.

The chain couples TRBV9 to TRBJ2-6; D unclear. The CDR3 has 17 amino acids. V gave up 0 bases and J gave up 0 bases, with 10 bases separating them. Germline V gives CDR1 SGDLS, CDR2 YYNGEE. In DNA form, the CDR3 reads TGTGCCAGCAGCGTAGGTCCATCCCCCTCTGGGGCCAACGTCCTGACTTTC. This codes for CASSVGPSPSGANVLTF.

This clone has just a few counts. The genes are TRBV9 and TRBJ2-3; TRBD1 aligns across 7 bases. V dropped 2 bases and J dropped 4; count of bases not matched to a gene: 7. CDR1 is SGDLS and CDR2 is YYNGEE in the germline V gene. The CDR3 sequence is 15 residues long. In DNA, the CDR3 is TGTGCCAGCAGCGTGACAGGGTCGTACGCAGATACGCAGTATTTT. Its translation: CASSVTGSYADTQYF. Together with reference TRBV9 and TRBJ2-3, the CDR3 gives the full variable domain: DSGVTQTPKHLITATGQRVTLRCSPRSGDLSVYWYQQSLDQGLQFLIQYYNGEERAKGNILERFSAQQFPDLHSELNLSSLELGDSALYFCASSVTGSYADTQYFGPGTRLTVL.

The chain couples TRBV4-1 to TRBJ2-7, with a tentative D call TRBD1 (5 bases). Looked up from germline, CDR1 is MGHRA and CDR2 is YSYEKL. The CDR3 runs to 14 residues. V lost 0 bases, J lost 3 bases, and 9 bases lay in between. As DNA, the CDR3 is TGCGCCAGCAGCCAAGATGTGGGGCTCTACGAGCAGTACTTC. Protein: CASSQDVGLYEQYF.

This chain links TRBV11-3 with TRBJ2-5; tentatively, D is TRBD1 (7 bases). Germline loops: CDR1 SGHNT, CDR2 YENEEA. The CDR3 sequence is 17 residues long. V lost 4 bases and J 3 bases, leaving 21 bases between the germline ends. The DNA of the CDR3 is TGTGCCAGCAGCTCAGGGAAGTCCAGGGGGGTTGAAGAGACCCAGTACTTC. Protein sequence: CASSSGKSRGVEETQYF. The entire variable domain, with the rest obtained from reference TRBV11-3 and TRBJ2-5, is as follows: EAGVVQSPRYKIIEKKQPVAFWCNPISGHNTLYWYLQNLGQGPELLIRYENEEAVDDSQLPKDRFSAERLKGVDSTLKIQPAELGDSAVYLCASSSGKSRGVEETQYFGPGTRLLVL.

This clone appeared a few times. The chain carries TRBV5-4 and TRBJ2-3; D is perhaps TRBD1 (5 bases). Germline V CDR1 and CDR2: SGHNT, YYREEE (reference sequence). The CDR3 sequence is 15 residues long. V shed 7 bases and J shed 4 bases, with 19 bases lying between them. The CDR3 protein is CASSTVGAGADTQYF. The CDR3, as DNA: TGTGCCAGCTCGACAGTGGGCGCTGGCGCAGATACGCAGTATTTT.

This clone has ten or more counts. This sequence joins TRBV28 and TRBJ2-3; TRBD2 agrees at 9 bases. Germline V gene sequence: CDR1 MDHEN, CDR2 SYDVKM. Germline trimming cut 6 bases from V and 5 bases from J; bases unmatched to any gene: 6. This CDR3 region has 14 residues. The CDR3 DNA sequence: TGTGCCAGCAGAGTAGCGGGAGCTGTAGATACGCAGTATTTT. Protein: CASRVAGAVDTQYF.

This clone was found once. The CDR3, as DNA: TGTGCCAGCACCAACCCTGGACGGGGTTCCTACGAGCAGTACTTC. Residues: CASTNPGRGSYEQYF. This rearrangement joins TRBV7-9 to TRBJ2-7; tentatively, D is TRBD2 (5 bases). CDR3 length: 15 residues. Germline V gene lookup returns CDR1 SEHNR and CDR2 FQNEAQ (reference sequence). The germline V and J ends were trimmed by 7 bases and 1 base, with 17 bases remaining between them.

Here the CDR3 reads CAIRPRDGSYEQYF. CDR3 sequence (DNA): TGTGCCATCAGGCCACGGGACGGATCCTACGAGCAGTACTTC. The J gene is TRBJ2-7, the V gene TRBV10-3; D tentatively fits TRBD1 or TRBD2 (5 bases each). Germline V CDR1 and CDR2: ENHRY, SYGVKD. Trimming stripped 6 bases from V and 1 base from J, with 13 bases between. This CDR3 has 14 residues.

J is TRBJ2-7 and V is TRBV27; 10 bases map to TRBD2. From germline, CDR1 is MNHEY and CDR2 SMNVEV (reference sequence). The J segment lost 0 bases and the V segment lost 9 bases, leaving 8 bases of the junction unmatched. The CDR3 runs to 15 residues. CDR3 sequence (DNA): TGTGCCAGTGTGGGAGCGGGAGGGCCCTCCTACGAGCAGTACTTC. Translating it yields CASVGAGGPSYEQYF.

This chain uses TRBV19 with TRBJ1-1; D is uncertain. The ends were cut back, 5 bases at V and 6 bases at J, with 25 bases in the middle. The CDR3 consists of 17 residues. CDR1 and CDR2 (germline): LNHDA, SQIVND (reference sequence). The CDR3 sequence is CASSAHIGASVFAEAFF. The CDR3, as DNA: TGTGCCAGTAGTGCCCACATAGGAGCATCAGTATTCGCTGAAGCTTTCTTT.

V usage is TRBV21-1 and J usage is TRBJ2-5; no check of the table's D call, TRBD2, against the DNA was made. The better agreement between TRBJ2-7 and the DNA end casts doubt on the J call. TRBV21-1 is reported as a pseudogene. This CDR3 is built from 14 residues. The CDR3 DNA follows: TGTGCCAGCTTCCTCGCTCGACGGGTATACGAGCAGTACTTC. Translating it yields CASFLARRVYEQYF.

The genes are TRBV7-3 and TRBJ2-2; 16 bases line up with TRBD2. Germline V gene lookup returns CDR1 SGHTA and CDR2 FQGTGA. V gave up 0 bases and J gave up 6 bases; unmatched junction bases: 1. There are 17 residues in the CDR3. For the CDR3, the DNA is TGTGCCAGCAGCTTAACCGGGACTAGCGGGAGGGCCGGGGAGCTGTTTTTT. It translates to CASSLTGTSGRAGELFF.

The genes are TRBV7-8 and TRBJ1-2, with 8 bases fitting TRBD1. With 5 bases clipped from V and 5 bases from J, the junction kept 10 bases outside the gene matches. The length of the CDR3 is 15 residues. Germline V gene sequence: CDR1 SGHVS, CDR2 FQNEAQ. The CDR3 reads CASSPGQGGWYGYTF. The CDR3 DNA reads as TGTGCCAGCAGCCCCGGACAGGGTGGATGGTATGGCTACACCTTC.

J is TRBJ1-5 and V is TRBV19; tentative D call: TRBD1 (6 bases). This CDR3 contains 16 residues. Germline V gene data show CDR1 as LNHDA and CDR2 as SQIVND (reference sequence). The V end was cut by 3 bases, the J end by 3 bases, with 15 bases between. CDR3 DNA sequence: TGTGCCAGTAGTATGGGAACAGGGACTCTCAATCAGCCCCAGCATTTT. Amino acids: CASSMGTGTLNQPQHF.

The chain links TRBV28 to TRBJ1-2, with D uncertain. The CDR3 sequence is 12 residues long. Germline V gives CDR1 MDHEN, CDR2 SYDVKM. Trimming shortened V by 2 bases and J by 6 bases, and 7 bases separated the two germline ends. The CDR3 region has the DNA TGTGCCAGCAGTTTAAGACGACATGGCTACACCTTC. Translated: CASSLRRHGYTF.

The chain has TRBV5-5 and TRBJ2-1; 11 positions agree with TRBD1. The CDR3 runs 16 residues. The germline V gene encodes CDR1 SGHKS and CDR2 YYEKEE (reference sequence). Unmatched junction bases numbered 1, after V lost 0 bases and J lost 2 bases. Written as DNA, the CDR3 is TGTGCCAGCAGCTTGGCGGGACAGGGGGCCTACAATGAGCAGTTCTTC. This translates into CASSLAGQGAYNEQFF.

The chain employs TRBV5-6 and TRBJ2-7; D is ambiguous. The CDR3 totals 11 residues. The V end lost 3 bases, the J end lost 3 bases, and 4 bases lay between the germline ends. Germline V gives CDR1 SGHDT, CDR2 YYEEEE. The CDR3 bases are TGTGCCAGCAGCTCCCACTACGAGCAGTACTTC. As protein: CASSSHYEQYF.

The chain links TRBV18 to TRBJ1-1; D is unresolved. Germline CDR1 and CDR2: KGHSH and LQKENI. V shed 2 bases and J shed 1 base, with 14 bases lying between them. The CDR3 totals 16 residues. The CDR3 bases are TGTGCCAGCTCACCAGCGATCGCCCAGAAGAACACTGAAGCTTTCTTT. Its translation is CASSPAIAQKNTEAFF. Combining the CDR3 with reference TRBV18 and TRBJ1-1 gives the whole variable domain NAGVMQNPRHLVRRRGQEARLRCSPMKGHSHVYWYRQLPEEGLKFMVYLQKENIIDESGMPKERFSAEFPKEGPSILRIQQVVRGDSAAYFCASSPAIAQKNTEAFFGQGTRLTVV.

J is TRBJ1-2 and V is TRBV14, with a tentative D call TRBD1 (6 bases). This CDR3 region has 14 residues. From germline, CDR1 is SGHDN and CDR2 FVKESK. With 3 bases removed from V and 4 bases from J, the gap between germline ends came to 12 bases. CDR3 sequence reads: CASSHRTAFYGYTF. The DNA of the CDR3 is TGTGCCAGCAGCCACAGGACAGCCTTCTATGGCTACACCTTC. Full variable domain (outside the CDR3, taken from reference TRBV14 and TRBJ1-2): EAGVTQFPSHSVIEKGQTVTLRCDPISGHDNLYWYRRVMGKEIKFLLHFVKESKQDESGMPNNRFLAERTGGTYSTLKVQPAELEDSGVYFCASSHRTAFYGYTFGSGTRLTVV.

This clone was found once. This sequence joins TRBV4-1 and TRBJ2-7; unclear D gene. Germline assignment: CDR1 MGHRA and CDR2 YSYEKL. The CDR3 is 14 amino acids. V lost 4 bases and J lost 2, with 12 bases in between. Written as DNA, the CDR3 is TGCGCCAGCAGCCTAAACATGGGTCCCTACGAGCAGTACTTC. Amino acid sequence: CASSLNMGPYEQYF.